This TCR beta chain was found in a study of cytomegalovirus exposure and HLA in healthy donors. On the study more broadly: Of all 400 or so donors who were genotyped, under 90% belonged to the Caucasian-associated ancestry cluster. Study observations and caveats: Analyses of presence/absence relied on an assumption of roughly uniform sequencing depth across donors. The HLA-A and HLA-B alleles of most subjects were reportedly predicted accurately from TCR beta sequences.

This CDR3 comprises 15 residues. V lost 3 bases to trimming and J lost 0 bases; unmatched junction nucleotides: 5. Germline V lookup: CDR1 KGHSH, CDR2 LQKENI. The primer mix had 60 Vbeta and 13 Jbeta primers. TCRdb's copy holds only in-frame clones and misses some; the assay was immunoSEQ multiplex PCR. Found here are over 90,000 clones, around 68% of them singletons; the top ten hold about 4.5%. As for this clone: Antigen specificity is unknown.

J is TRBJ2-7 and V is TRBV18; TRBD1 matches 7 bases. Sequencing was done on a sample of PBMCs. The clonotype comes from a human donor in good health. The CDR3 protein is CASSPTGEPSYEQYF. The CDR3 DNA reads as TGTGCCAGCTCACCCACAGGGGAGCCCTCCTACGAGCAGTACTTC.